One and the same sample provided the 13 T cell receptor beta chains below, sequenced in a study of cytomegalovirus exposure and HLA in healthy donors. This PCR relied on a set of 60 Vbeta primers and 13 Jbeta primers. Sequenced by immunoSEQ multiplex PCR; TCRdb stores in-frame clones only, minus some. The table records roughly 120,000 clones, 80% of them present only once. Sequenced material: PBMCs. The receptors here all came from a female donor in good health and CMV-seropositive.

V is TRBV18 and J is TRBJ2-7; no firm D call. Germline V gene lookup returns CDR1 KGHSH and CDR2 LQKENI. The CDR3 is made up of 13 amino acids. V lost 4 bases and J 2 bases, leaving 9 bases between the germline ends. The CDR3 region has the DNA TGTGCCAGCTCACTGGCAGAAGCCTACGAGCAGTACTTC. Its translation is CASSLAEAYEQYF.

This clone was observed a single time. CDR3 nucleotides: TGTGCCAGCAGCAGGGGACAGGGGTCTATCTACGAGCAGTACTTC. It specifies CASSRGQGSIYEQYF. The chain carries TRBV11-3 and TRBJ2-7; TRBD1 matches 10 bases. The CDR3 runs to 15 residues. The V gene end was trimmed by 5 bases and the J gene end by 3 bases; junction bases not matched to a gene: 7. Germline lookup yields CDR1 SGHNT and CDR2 YENEEA.

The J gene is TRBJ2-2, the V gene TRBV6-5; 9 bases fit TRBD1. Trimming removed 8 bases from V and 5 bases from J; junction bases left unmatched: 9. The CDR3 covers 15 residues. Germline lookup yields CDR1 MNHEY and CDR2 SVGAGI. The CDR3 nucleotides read TGTGCCAGCTCCTTCAACAGGGGGCAAACCGGGGAGCTGTTTTTT. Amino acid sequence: CASSFNRGQTGELFF.

The CDR3 nucleotides read TGCGCCAGCAGCTATGGGACAGGGCTCAGCACAGATACGCAGTATTTT. This sequence encodes CASSYGTGLSTDTQYF. The chain joins TRBV5-1 to TRBJ2-3; the match to TRBD1 covers 9 bases. The CDR3 is 16 residues long. V gave up 3 bases and J gave up 0 bases; unmatched junction bases: 5. Per germline, CDR1 SGHRS and CDR2 YFSETQ.

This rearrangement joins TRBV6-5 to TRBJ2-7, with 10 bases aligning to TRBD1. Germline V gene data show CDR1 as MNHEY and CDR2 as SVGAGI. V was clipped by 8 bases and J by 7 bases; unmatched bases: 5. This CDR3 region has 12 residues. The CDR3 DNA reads TGTGCCAGCTGGACAGGGGGTAAAGAGCAGTACTTC. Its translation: CASWTGGKEQYF.

The CDR3 DNA reads as TGTGCCAGCAGCTTGGGCCATCTTAATTCACCCCTCCACTTT. Translating gives CASSLGHLNSPLHF. The gene calls are TRBV13 and TRBJ1-6; D unresolved. The CDR3 is made up of 14 amino acids. Germline CDR1 PRHDT, CDR2 FYEKMQ (reference sequence). Trimming took 3 bases from V and 6 from J, leaving 9 bases between them. The full variable domain, its missing parts supplied by reference TRBV13 and TRBJ1-6, is AAGVIQSPRHLIKEKRETATLKCYPIPRHDTVYWYQQGPGQDPQFLISFYEKMQSDKGSIPDRFSAQQFSDYHSELNMSSLELGDSALYFCASSLGHLNSPLHFGNGTRLTVT.

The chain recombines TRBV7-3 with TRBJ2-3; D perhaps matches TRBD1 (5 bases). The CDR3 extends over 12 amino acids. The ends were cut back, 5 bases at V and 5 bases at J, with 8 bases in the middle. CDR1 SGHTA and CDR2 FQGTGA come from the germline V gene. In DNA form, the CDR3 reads TGTGCCAGCAGCCCCCAGGGAGATACGCAGTATTTT. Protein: CASSPQGDTQYF.

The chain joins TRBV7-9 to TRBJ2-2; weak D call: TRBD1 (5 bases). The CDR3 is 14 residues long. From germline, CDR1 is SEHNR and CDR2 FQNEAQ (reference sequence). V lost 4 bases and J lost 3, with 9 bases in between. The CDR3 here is CASSSPTDTGELFF. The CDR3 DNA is TGTGCCAGCAGCTCCCCGACAGACACCGGGGAGCTGTTTTTT.

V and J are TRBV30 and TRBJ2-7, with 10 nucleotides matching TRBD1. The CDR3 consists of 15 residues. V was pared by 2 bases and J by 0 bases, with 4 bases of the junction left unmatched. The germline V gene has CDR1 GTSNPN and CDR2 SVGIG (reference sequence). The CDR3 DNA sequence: TGTGCCTGGAGTTTCTGGACAGGGGGCTCCTACGAGCAGTACTTC. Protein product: CAWSFWTGGSYEQYF.

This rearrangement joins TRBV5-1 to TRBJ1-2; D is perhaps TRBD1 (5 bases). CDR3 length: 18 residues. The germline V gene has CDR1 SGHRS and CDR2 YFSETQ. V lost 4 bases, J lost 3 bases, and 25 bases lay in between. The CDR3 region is CASSLGWTSQAQDYGYTF. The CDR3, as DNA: TGCGCCAGCAGCCTCGGTTGGACCTCTCAGGCACAGGACTATGGCTACACCTTC. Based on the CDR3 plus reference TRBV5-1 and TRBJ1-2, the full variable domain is KAGVTQTPRYLIKTRGQQVTLSCSPISGHRSVSWYQQTPGQGLQFLFEYFSETQRNKGNFPGRFSGRQFSNSRSEMNVSTLELGDSALYLCASSLGWTSQAQDYGYTFGSGTRLTVV.

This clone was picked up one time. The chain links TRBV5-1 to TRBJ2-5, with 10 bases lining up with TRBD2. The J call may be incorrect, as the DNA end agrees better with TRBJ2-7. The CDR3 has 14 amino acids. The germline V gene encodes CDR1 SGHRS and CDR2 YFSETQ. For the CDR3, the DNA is TGCGCCAGCAGCCTCAGCGGGGGGGCGTACGAGCAGTACTTC. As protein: CASSLSGGAYEQYF.

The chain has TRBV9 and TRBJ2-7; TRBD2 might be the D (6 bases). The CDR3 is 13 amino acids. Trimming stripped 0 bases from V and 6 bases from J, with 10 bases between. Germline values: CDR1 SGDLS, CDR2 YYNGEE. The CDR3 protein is CASSVGDGGEQYF. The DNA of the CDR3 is TGTGCCAGCAGCGTAGGAGACGGGGGCGAGCAGTACTTC.

The DNA for the CDR3 is TGTGCCTGGCTGGAGGGACTATCACCTTACAACACTGAAGCTTTCTTT. This sequence encodes CAWLEGLSPYNTEAFF. This rearrangement joins TRBV30 to TRBJ1-1; D possibly corresponds to TRBD1 (5 bases). The CDR3 runs 16 residues. V was trimmed by 5 bases and J by 2 bases, leaving 21 bases between them. In germline, CDR1 is GTSNPN, CDR2 SVGIG (reference sequence).